The entry below gives a single T cell receptor (beta chain) sequence along with its context. This clonotype has just a few counts. Its target antigen remains unknown. Base qualities are not recorded, but no much larger clone differs from it by a single base. Libraries came from RACE. Instrument on record: NextSeq 500. During library preparation, unique molecular identifiers were attached to individual cDNA molecules so that TCRs could be counted quantitatively and reproducibly. From each blood RNA sample, both TCR alpha and TCR beta chains were sequenced. On the authors' methods: The median number of TCRs per sample was approximately 98,000, ranging from roughly 20,000 to 690,600. The Decombinator software suite was used to annotate the V, J and CDR3 of the TCR reads. For PS versus PT1 abundance plots, all samples were subsampled to the same number of TCRs (28,000). TCRs were defined as expanded if absent before sensitization and observed at least eight times at the 2-week time point. Using fastp trimming at Q25 and MiXCR clonotype assembly, TCRdb reanalyzed the public sequencing data and kept in-frame beta chains. Merged by CDR3 protein, the rows form single entries marked with the most common genes and DNA. The V and J calls here are based on TCRdb, not the publication. This sample holds 95,000 to 150,000 distinct CDR3 sequences; about 11% were observed only once. The ten largest clonotypes hold 2% to 2.5% of the sample.

Taken with the paper, the label for time point translates to: patch test 3, about 24 weeks after DPC sensitization. In the paper's terms, the treatment or condition label means: therapeutic diphenylcyclopropenone sensitization with weekly scalp DPC. At every patch-test visit, the blood draw took place before the patch test was put on. Patients were eligible if aged 18 to 70, diagnosed with alopecia and judged suitable for DPC therapy, and pregnant patients were excluded. Total RNA was extracted from unfractionated whole blood that had been collected in Tempus Blood RNA tubes. These data belong to a study of human T cells and chemical hapten exposure (dated by TCRdb to about 2021). For the study in its entirety: For sensitization, 2% DPC in acetone was applied to an approximately 2 cm by approximately 2 cm area of upper inner arm skin. Patients additionally received weekly therapeutic DPC doses to the scalp throughout the approximately 25-week study period. Patch testing was performed on the upper back with Finn chambers containing 0.01% DPC, and the patch tests were scored after 6 days according to International Contact Dermatitis Research Group standards. The mostly female patient cohort included alopecia areata with under or over 50% scalp involvement, alopecia totalis and alopecia universalis. Libraries were pooled for sequencing, and variation in per-sample TCR yields was attributed mainly to small differences in library volumes within the pool. Peripheral blood TCR repertoire changes were tracked in vivo in alopecia patients during primary and secondary sensitization to the hapten diphenylcyclopropenone (DPC). Patient blood was sampled pre-sensitization (week 0) and at 2, 6 and about 24 weeks after DPC sensitization. About 29 alopecia patients gave blood for TCR sequencing at one to four time points (pre-sensitization, 2, 6 and 24 weeks). Paper-wide results and their limitations: A positive correlation was found between the number of PT1 expanded TCRs and patch test score, with significance reached at thresholds 8, 16 and 32 but not 4. Alopecia, a presumed autoimmune disease, was present in all patients, so the immune response of the patients might differ from that of healthy individuals. Compared with pre-sensitization or healthy control sets, expanded TCRs formed significantly more large CDR3 similarity clusters, which is consistent with antigen-driven responses. After repeated subsampling, the strength of the expansion versus patch-test correlation and the threshold at which it became significant changed. DPC sensitization did not change the number of TCRs with a frequency above 1 in 1000, and there was no evidence of changes in global repertoire structure.

Relative to germline, V is 0 bases shorter and J is 7 bases shorter, with 13 bases between their ends. Sequences LGHNA (CDR1) and YSLEER (CDR2) are obtained from the germline V gene. The CDR3 runs 16 residues from the cysteine to the phenylalanine. Only the CDR3 DNA is retained, 48 bases long and in frame from the first base. The clonotype was recovered from a woman aged 50 to 60 with alopecia areata. Some clones in this sample may be carry-over from other donors' samples. Sequenced material: whole blood, taken in connection with sensitization to the hapten diphenylcyclopropenone (DPC). The chain links TRBV4-3 with TRBJ1-6; the D gene cannot be named for sure. The CDR3 in this case is CASSQDLYAGNSPLHF. In nucleotides, the sequence is TGCGCCAGCAGCCAAGATCTGTACGCCGGGAATTCACCCCTCCACTTT.